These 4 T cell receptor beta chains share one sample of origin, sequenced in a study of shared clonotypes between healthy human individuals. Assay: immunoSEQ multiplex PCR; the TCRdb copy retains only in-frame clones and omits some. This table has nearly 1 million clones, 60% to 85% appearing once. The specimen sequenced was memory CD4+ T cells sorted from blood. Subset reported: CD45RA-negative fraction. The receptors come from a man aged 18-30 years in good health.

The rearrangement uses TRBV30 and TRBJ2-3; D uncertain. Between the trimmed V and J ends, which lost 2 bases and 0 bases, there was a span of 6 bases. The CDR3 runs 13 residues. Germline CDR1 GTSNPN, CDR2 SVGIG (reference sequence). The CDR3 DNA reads TGTGCCTGGAGTTTGGTCAGCACAGATACGCAGTATTTT. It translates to CAWSLVSTDTQYF.

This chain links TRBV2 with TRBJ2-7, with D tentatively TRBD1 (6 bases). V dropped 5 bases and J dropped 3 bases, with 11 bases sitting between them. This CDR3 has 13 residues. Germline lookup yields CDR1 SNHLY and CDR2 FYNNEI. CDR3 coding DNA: TGTGCCAGCAGTTATGGGGGCAGCTACGAGCAGTACTTC. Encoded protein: CASSYGGSYEQYF.

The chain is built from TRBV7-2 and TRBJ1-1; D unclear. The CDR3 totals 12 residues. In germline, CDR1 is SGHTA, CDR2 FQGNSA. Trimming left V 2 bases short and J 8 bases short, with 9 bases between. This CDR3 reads CASSLHVAEAFF. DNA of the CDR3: TGTGCCAGCAGCTTACACGTGGCCGAAGCTTTCTTT.

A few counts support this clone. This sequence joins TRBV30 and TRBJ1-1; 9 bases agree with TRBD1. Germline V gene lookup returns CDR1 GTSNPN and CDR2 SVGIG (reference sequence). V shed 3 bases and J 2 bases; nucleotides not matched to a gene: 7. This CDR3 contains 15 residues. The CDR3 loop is CAWSPSDRGNTEAFF. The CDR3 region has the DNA TGTGCCTGGAGCCCCTCGGACAGGGGTAACACTGAAGCTTTCTTT. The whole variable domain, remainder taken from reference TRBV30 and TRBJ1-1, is SQTIHQWPATLVQPVGSPLSLECTVEGTSNPNLYWYRQAAGRGLQLLFYSVGIGQISSEVPQNLSASRPQDRQFILSSKKLLLSDSGFYLCAWSPSDRGNTEAFFGQGTRLTVV.